This TCR beta chain was sequenced for a study of tumor-infiltrating lymphocytes in primary liver carcinoma (dated by TCRdb to about 2017). For the wider study: Between late 2015 and March 2016, roughly 5 patients in China with histopathologically diagnosed primary liver carcinoma had their tumors surgically resected. A total of approximately 35 specimens from 5 patients underwent TCRbeta repertoire sequencing, comprising 25 or so tumor regions, 5 adjacent noncancerous liver tissues and 5 peripheral blood samples. High reproducibility was observed for the technical replicate repertoires, with mean shared-clone rates approximately 0.9 and correlation coefficients above 0.95. The study combined TCRbeta repertoire sequencing, expression microarrays and whole-exome sequencing across five regions of each liver tumor, with adjacent normal tissue and blood. Of the five patients (three men and two women, aged 30 to 69 years), four had hepatocellular carcinoma and one had combined HCC and intrahepatic cholangiocarcinoma. Each sample produced roughly 3.65 to 7.13 million productive TCRbeta reads, and read depth showed no significant difference between tissue types. The five patients had tumors staged T1-T3 N0M0, with maximum diameters ranging from roughly 4 to 10 cm.

This clonotype was seen many times. The target of this receptor is not known. No much larger clonotype is one base removed from it; base qualities were not supplied. Starting from around 500 ng total RNA, TCRbeta-specific cDNA was produced by reverse transcription with a constant-region primer and ProtoScript II reverse transcriptase. Construction of the TCRbeta libraries relied on three nested rounds of multiplex PCR, following a slightly modified ARM-PCR procedure. Sample barcodes and Illumina adapters were added in a final 25-cycle PCR with Deep VentR polymerase. Before sequencing, amplicons of 200-500 bp were gel-purified using a QIAquick gel extraction kit. The TCRbeta amplicons were sequenced with 250-bp paired-end reads on an Illumina HiSeq 2500. On the study's bioinformatics: Quality trimming of reads was performed with Trimmomatic v0.33, and paired reads were merged with FLASH v1.2.11 so that full CDR3 sequences could be recovered. V, D and J germline segments were assigned to the rearranged TCRbeta sequences by MiGEC v1.2.1b. Clonotype statistics and Shannon-Wiener diversity indices were computed with VDJtools v1.0.0. Except for diversity analysis, only the 250 most abundant clonotypes of each sample were used in subsequent analyses to reduce sampling bias. Using fastp trimming at Q25 and MiXCR clonotype assembly, TCRdb reanalyzed the public sequencing data and kept in-frame beta chains. Entries that share a CDR3 protein sequence are merged under the most common genes and DNA. The V and J calls come from TCRdb's annotation, not from the publication. For this sample there are 310,000 or so distinct CDR3 sequences; approximately 54% appear just once. The ten largest clonotypes hold more than 15% of the sample.

Overall results and qualifications from the work: A significantly larger repertoire fraction was made up by the top 250 clones in tumors than in blood (p = 0.039). Consistent with antigen-driven expansion, pairs of tumor regions showed higher repertoire overlap (mean roughly 36%) than either tumor-adjacent pairs (roughly 17%) or tumor-blood pairs (roughly 15%). Bulk unsorted samples precluded comparing CD4+ and CD8+ T cell repertoires. With just five patients in the study, the authors point out that the findings should be validated in a larger study. Only the TCR beta chain was sequenced, so true repertoire diversity is likely underestimated because unpaired alpha chains were not captured.

RNA from unsorted whole blood was extracted with TRIzol reagent, and germline DNA was obtained with the DNeasy Blood & Tissue kit. At the time of sampling, the patients had chronic HBV infection and had not received any treatment. Before surgery, roughly 3.7 milliliters of peripheral blood were collected into K2EDTA tubes. This receptor was identified in a woman aged 25 to 39 with primary liver carcinoma and hepatitis B virus infection. Sequencing was performed on peripheral blood.

The CDR3 protein sequence reads: CASSQGTQREVYEQYF. The DNA sequence is given as TGTGCCAGCAGCCAAGGGACCCAGCGGGAGGTCTACGAGCAGTACTTC. This chain is built from TRBV4-2 and TRBJ2-7, with TRBD2 identical over 9 junction bases. The CDR3 covers 16 residues, taking in both the cysteine and the phenylalanine. Of all the DNA, just the CDR3 is kept, 48 bases in frame from base 1. Relative to germline, V is missing 1 base and J is missing 3 bases, with 7 bases of the junction outside any gene match. CDR1 and CDR2, looked up from the germline V gene, are LGHNA and YNFKEQ.